This T cell receptor beta chain was sequenced for a study of cytomegalovirus exposure and HLA in healthy donors. Study-level findings and limits: Presence/absence analyses assumed roughly uniform sequencing depth across donors. Researchers catalogued 164 TCR beta chains as cytomegalovirus-associated.

Primers included in the PCR were 60 Vbeta and 13 Jbeta primers. Data came from immunoSEQ multiplex PCR; TCRdb stores just in-frame clones and leaves some out. The sample lists tens of thousands of clones, about 75% seen once, with roughly 6% in the top ten. The V and J ends lost 1 base and 0 bases, in that order; junction bases with no gene match: 11. The CDR3 is made up of 18 amino acids. Germline V gene sequence: CDR1 MDHEN, CDR2 SYDVKM. A note on this clone: Its specificity is not known.

The J gene is TRBJ1-1, the V gene TRBV28, with 7 bases fitting TRBD1. Sequencing was done on a sample of PBMCs. The sequence was collected from a female donor in good health and CMV-seronegative. CDR3 in amino acids: CASSLFWAGGQMNTEAFF. The CDR3, as DNA: TGTGCCAGCAGTTTATTTTGGGCGGGGGGACAGATGAACACTGAAGCTTTCTTT.